This TCR beta chain appears in the sequencing data of a study of control samples from healthy donors and cancer patients. CDR3 size: 17 residues. The V and J ends lost 4 bases and 0 bases, in that order; junction bases with no gene match: 9. The germline gives CDR1 SEHNR, CDR2 FQNEAQ (reference sequence). Repertoires were generated with immunoSEQ multiplex PCR, while TCRdb's copy carries only in-frame clones and drops some. Among around 58,000 clones listed, approximately 95% were seen once. What was sequenced was blood. The TCR was taken from a young woman in good health. This sequence joins TRBV7-9 and TRBJ1-1, with 9 bases that match TRBD1. Here the CDR3 reads CASSSDRGALMNTEAFF. For the CDR3, the DNA is TGTGCCAGCAGCTCCGACAGGGGGGCCCTCATGAACACTGAAGCTTTCTTT.